This TCR beta chain was sequenced during a study of Ad26.COV2.S vaccination and SARS-CoV-2 variants. Sequencing used immunoSEQ multiplex PCR; TCRdb keeps in-frame clones, though not all of them. The sample has nearly 400,000 clones; around nine tenths are singletons. J lost 4 bases, V lost 0 bases, and 10 bases had no gene match. Germline V gene sequence: CDR1 MGHRA, CDR2 YSYEKL. CDR3 length: 18 residues. Noted treatment: roughly 20 received Ad26.COV2.S at low or high dose, single or two shots; a few received placebo; per-sample allocation not given. Specimens were obtained on day 63 following the first vaccine or placebo injection.

The V call is TRBV4-1, the J call TRBJ2-2, with 8 bases identical to TRBD2. Sequencing used peripheral blood, obtained in a trial of Ad26.COV2.S vaccine versus placebo. The clonotype originates from a person between 18 and 60 years old who received the Ad26.COV2.S COVID-19 vaccine or a placebo. CDR3: CASSQDNWREASTGELFF. DNA for the CDR3: TGCGCCAGCAGCCAAGATAATTGGCGGGAGGCCTCCACCGGGGAGCTGTTTTTT.